A single sample is the source of the 15 T cell receptor beta chains below, sequenced in a study of blood T cell repertoires in COVID-19. Generated by immunoSEQ multiplex PCR, the TCRdb table keeps only in-frame clones and is missing some. The data show around 130,000 clones, roughly 84% seen once. Sequenced sample: PBMCs or T cells enriched from blood (not recorded which). All receptors derive from a woman aged 25-40 years who had recovered from COVID-19.

The rearrangement links TRBV6-4 to TRBJ1-4; tentative D call: TRBD1 (5 bases). The V end was cut by 4 bases, the J end by 8 bases, with 14 bases between. This CDR3 contains 14 residues. Germline V lookup: CDR1 MRHNA, CDR2 SNTAGT. The CDR3 DNA reads TGTGCCAGCAGTGTGGCCAGGGTGGTGGAAAAACTGTTTTTT. Its translation: CASSVARVVEKLFF.

The rearrangement uses TRBV21-1 and TRBJ2-7; TRBD2 is the table's D call, not checked against the DNA. TRBV21-1 is classified as a pseudogene. The CDR3 has 15 residues. The chain's CDR3 is CASRPKLAGLYEQYF. Written as DNA, the CDR3 is TGTGCCAGCAGGCCGAAACTAGCGGGTTTATACGAGCAGTACTTC.

Only a few counts were recorded for this clone. CDR3: CASNLVTGQNTEAFF. CDR3 nucleotides: TGTGCCAGCAACCTCGTTACAGGGCAGAACACTGAAGCTTTCTTT. The chain is built from TRBV2 and TRBJ1-1; D might be TRBD1 (6 bases). V shed 7 bases and J shed 1 base, with 16 bases lying between them. This CDR3 has 15 residues. Germline CDR1 is SNHLY and CDR2 is FYNNEI.

V and J are TRBV14 and TRBJ2-7; the match to TRBD1 covers 7 bases. Germline lookup yields CDR1 SGHDN and CDR2 FVKESK. The ends lost 4 bases at V and 0 bases at J; junction bases unmatched: 9. The CDR3 runs to 16 residues. This CDR3 reads CASSPWDRHSSYEQYF. The CDR3 bases are TGTGCCAGCAGCCCATGGGACAGACATAGCTCCTACGAGCAGTACTTC.

The CDR3 is CASSFTQGITF. DNA for the CDR3: TGTGCCAGCAGTTTTACCCAGGGAATCACCTTC. The V and J genes are TRBV6-6 and TRBJ1-2; D perhaps matches TRBD1 (5 bases). Germline CDR1 is MNHNY and CDR2 is SVGAGI (reference sequence). V was shortened by 4 bases and J by 13 bases, with 13 bases between the two germline ends. The CDR3 is 11 amino acids.

This clone occurred once. This chain joins TRBV28 and TRBJ1-1, with D unresolved. There are 16 residues in the CDR3. CDR1 is MDHEN and CDR2 is SYDVKM in the germline V gene. Trimming cost V 2 bases and J 6 bases, with 19 bases left between them. CDR3: CASSLPSPLGWPEAFF. The CDR3 nucleotides read TGTGCCAGCAGTTTACCGTCGCCCCTCGGGTGGCCTGAAGCTTTCTTT.

This sequence joins TRBV30 and TRBJ1-4; D unclear. The CDR3 is 13 residues long. Germline CDR1 is GTSNPN and CDR2 is SVGIG (reference sequence). V was trimmed by 3 bases and J by 8 bases, leaving 13 bases between them. The CDR3 nucleotides are TGTGCCTGGAGCCGAAACCAGAGGGAAAAACTGTTTTTT. Translation gives CAWSRNQREKLFF.

This clone appeared a few times. The J gene is TRBJ2-1, the V gene TRBV6-5, with TRBD2 identical over 10 bases. J gave up 8 bases and V 6 bases, and 7 bases lay outside the gene matches. CDR1 is MNHEY and CDR2 is SVGAGI in the germline V gene. This CDR3 contains 14 residues. CDR3 in amino acids: CASRNSGRVDEQFF. CDR3 nucleotide sequence: TGTGCCAGCAGAAACAGCGGGAGGGTCGATGAGCAGTTCTTC.

This chain uses TRBV19 with TRBJ2-3, with 7 positions matching TRBD1. CDR1 is LNHDA and CDR2 is SQIVND in the germline V gene (reference sequence). The CDR3 runs 14 residues. V shed 4 bases and J 6 bases; nucleotides not matched to a gene: 7. The CDR3 is CASSTRDSGDTQYF. DNA of the CDR3: TGTGCCAGTAGTACCCGGGACAGTGGTGATACGCAGTATTTT.

The rearrangement uses TRBV28 and TRBJ1-1, with D possibly being TRBD1 (6 bases). With 7 bases removed from V and 6 bases from J, the gap between germline ends came to 18 bases. The germline CDR1 and CDR2 sequences are MDHEN and SYDVKM. This CDR3 spans 14 amino acids. CDR3 nucleotides: TGTGCCAGCACCCCCGTCCAGGGGCGGTCTGAAGCTTTCTTT. Translation: CASTPVQGRSEAFF.

CDR3 residues: CASSYPGQGARTGELFF. The CDR3 DNA reads TGTGCCAGCAGTTACCCCGGACAGGGGGCACGCACCGGGGAGCTGTTTTTT. The chain employs TRBV6-2 or TRBV6-3 and TRBJ2-2; the match to TRBD1 covers 11 bases. Trimming took 2 bases from V and 4 from J; bases not matched to a gene: 6. CDR3 length equals 17 residues. The V gene's germline CDR1 is MNHEY and CDR2 SVGEGT.

The rearrangement links TRBV5-1 to TRBJ2-2, with a tentative D call TRBD1 (5 bases). This CDR3 contains 15 residues. Trimming removed 0 bases at V and 1 base at J, with 7 bases between. Germline values: CDR1 SGHRS, CDR2 YFSETQ. CDR3 loop: CASSLGQLNTGELFF. The DNA for the CDR3 is TGCGCCAGCAGCTTGGGACAGTTGAACACCGGGGAGCTGTTTTTT.

This clone has just one count. The chain employs TRBV28 and TRBJ1-2, with D unresolved. The CDR3 extends over 13 amino acids. Per germline, CDR1 MDHEN and CDR2 SYDVKM. The V end was cut by 6 bases, the J end by 4 bases, with 12 bases between. In DNA, the CDR3 is TGTGCCAGCAGACCCCCGGTGGTCTATGGCTACACCTTC. As protein: CASRPPVVYGYTF.

The rearrangement joins TRBV3-1 (or the pseudogene TRBV3-2) to TRBJ1-1; TRBD1 might be the D (6 bases). This CDR3 has 16 residues. With 5 bases removed from V and 0 bases from J, the gap between germline ends came to 16 bases. CDR1 is LGHDT and CDR2 is YNNKEL in the germline V gene (reference sequence). This CDR3 reads CASSSGTGYMNTEAFF. The CDR3 DNA sequence: TGTGCCAGCAGCTCAGGAACAGGGTACATGAACACTGAAGCTTTCTTT.

The rearrangement uses TRBV28 and TRBJ1-2; no clear D gene. Per the germline V gene, CDR1 is MDHEN and CDR2 is SYDVKM. The length of the CDR3 is 15 residues. Deletions cut 6 bases from V and 3 bases from J, with 17 bases between. The CDR3 bases are TGTGCCAGCAGCCAACCGGGTCCGGTGGACTATGGCTACACCTTC. Translated: CASSQPGPVDYGYTF.